These 26 T cell receptor beta chains originate from one sample sequenced in a study of T cell responses to AZD1222 COVID-19 vaccine. This table comes from immunoSEQ multiplex PCR, and its TCRdb copy is limited to in-frame clones, with some not included. The sample lists approximately 110,000 clones; 86% were seen once. Sequenced here: peripheral blood, sampled on day 0 of AZD1222 vaccination. Receptors were obtained from an adult in good health.

This chain uses TRBV7-9 with TRBJ2-1; D gene unclear. The V end was cut by 2 bases, the J end by 7 bases, with 18 bases between. Germline V CDR1 and CDR2: SEHNR, FQNEAQ (reference sequence). The CDR3 has 16 amino acids. CDR3: CASSLIGLSGQNEQFF. The DNA for the CDR3 is TGTGCCAGCAGCTTAATCGGCCTAAGTGGGCAGAATGAGCAGTTCTTC.

The chain is built from TRBV29-1 and TRBJ1-1; D gene ambiguous. Germline V gene data show CDR1 as SQVTM and CDR2 as ANQGSEA. V was cut by 6 bases and J by 1 base, with 9 bases left in between. CDR3 size: 12 residues. The CDR3 loop is CSVTQQNTEAFF. CDR3 in DNA: TGCAGCGTAACACAGCAGAACACTGAAGCTTTCTTT.

The chain uses TRBV2 and TRBJ1-5; TRBD1 might be the D (6 bases). The V end lost 1 base, the J end lost 2 bases, and 6 bases lay between the germline ends. Looked up from germline, CDR1 is SNHLY and CDR2 is FYNNEI. The CDR3 is made up of 14 amino acids. The CDR3 reads CASSEDRGNQPQHF. CDR3 bases: TGTGCCAGCAGTGAAGACAGGGGCAATCAGCCCCAGCATTTT.

The CDR3 sequence: CASSLERASGYTF. The CDR3 DNA follows: TGCGCCAGCAGCTTGGAACGGGCCTCAGGCTACACCTTC. The rearrangement joins TRBV5-1 to TRBJ1-2; D is unresolved. The CDR3 loop spans 13 amino acids. V lost 0 bases and J 8 bases, leaving 11 bases between the germline ends. Germline V gene lookup returns CDR1 SGHRS and CDR2 YFSETQ.

The chain has TRBV7-9 and TRBJ2-7, with D unresolved. CDR3 length: 15 amino acids. Trimming stripped 2 bases from V and 2 bases from J, with 13 bases between. The germline CDR1 and CDR2 sequences are SEHNR and FQNEAQ (reference sequence). The CDR3 sequence: CASSLSNVVAYEQYF. CDR3 DNA: TGTGCCAGCAGCTTATCTAACGTCGTGGCCTACGAGCAGTACTTC.

The chain joins TRBV6-5 to TRBJ1-6; D gene uncertain. This CDR3 is built from 15 residues. Trimming took off 7 bases at V and 4 bases at J, with 14 bases between the two ends. Germline values: CDR1 MNHEY, CDR2 SVGAGI. The DNA of the CDR3 is TGTGCCAGCATCTCCATGAGCGGTTATAATTCACCCCTCCACTTT. Translating it yields CASISMSGYNSPLHF.

The chain has TRBV27 and TRBJ2-2, with a weak D call TRBD1 (5 bases). V was clipped by 2 bases and J by 6 bases, with 22 bases between them. This CDR3 has 18 amino acids. Looked up from germline, CDR1 is MNHEY and CDR2 is SMNVEV (reference sequence). CDR3 in amino acids: CASSLPRPSTGDAGELFF. CDR3 in DNA: TGTGCCAGCAGTTTACCGAGACCCTCTACAGGAGACGCCGGGGAGCTGTTTTTT.

This rearrangement joins TRBV6-6 to TRBJ1-5; no firm D call. Germline loops: CDR1 MNHNY, CDR2 SVGAGI (reference sequence). V dropped 6 bases and J dropped 4 bases, with 19 bases sitting between them. This CDR3 has 16 residues. The CDR3 loop reads CASSPGSLGSNQPQHF. The CDR3 bases are TGTGCCAGCAGCCCCGGGTCTTTGGGATCGAATCAGCCCCAGCATTTT.

V usage is TRBV7-2 and J usage is TRBJ2-1; weak D call: TRBD1 (6 bases). V was shortened by 8 bases and J by 5 bases, with 16 bases between the two germline ends. The CDR3 covers 14 residues. Germline loops: CDR1 SGHTA, CDR2 FQGNSA. The CDR3 is CASGGQKTHNEQFF. The CDR3 DNA reads as TGTGCCAGCGGAGGACAGAAAACTCACAATGAGCAGTTCTTC. Complete variable domain (other parts from reference TRBV7-2 and TRBJ2-1): GAGVSQSPSNKVTEKGKDVELRCDPISGHTALYWYRQSLGQGLEFLIYFQGNSAPDKSGLPSDRFSAERTGGSVSTLTIQRTQQEDSAVYLCASGGQKTHNEQFFGPGTRLTVL.

This chain uses TRBV28 with TRBJ1-5, with a tentative D call TRBD1 (6 bases). CDR1 is MDHEN and CDR2 is SYDVKM in the germline V gene. Deletions cut 7 bases from V and 3 bases from J, with 22 bases between. CDR3 size: 17 residues. CDR3 amino acids: CASTLAGAGGVNQPQHF. The CDR3 bases are TGTGCCAGCACCCTAGCGGGGGCCGGCGGGGTCAATCAGCCCCAGCATTTT. Full variable domain (remainder filled in from reference TRBV28 and TRBJ1-5): DVKVTQSSRYLVKRTGEKVFLECVQDMDHENMFWYRQDPGLGLRLIYFSYDVKMKEKGDIPEGYSVSREKKERFSLILESASTNQTSMYLCASTLAGAGGVNQPQHFGDGTRLSIL.

With respect to this clone: This same CDR3 is encoded by further DNA sequences in the sample. This chain uses TRBV18 with TRBJ2-1; 7 nucleotides align to TRBD1. This CDR3 is 12 amino acids long. Germline assignment: CDR1 KGHSH and CDR2 LQKENI. J lost 7 bases, V lost 3 bases, and 0 bases had no gene match. In DNA, the CDR3 is TGTGCCAGCTCACCGGGACAGAATGAGCAGTTCTTC. Protein: CASSPGQNEQFF. Variable domain in full (rest from reference TRBV18 and TRBJ2-1): NAGVMQNPRHLVRRRGQEARLRCSPMKGHSHVYWYRQLPEEGLKFMVYLQKENIIDESGMPKERFSAEFPKEGPSILRIQQVVRGDSAAYFCASSPGQNEQFFGPGTRLTVL.

This sequence joins TRBV5-4 and TRBJ1-3, with TRBD1 identical over 8 bases. Germline V gene sequence: CDR1 SGHNT, CDR2 YYREEE (reference sequence). V lost 4 bases to trimming and J lost 0 bases; unmatched junction nucleotides: 3. This CDR3 has 15 residues. For the CDR3, the DNA is TGTGCCAGCAGCCCGGGACAGGTCTCTGGAAACACCATATATTTT. Translated, it gives CASSPGQVSGNTIYF. The variable domain in full, with the rest retrieved from reference TRBV5-4 and TRBJ1-3, is ETGVTQSPTHLIKTRGQQVTLRCSSQSGHNTVSWYQQALGQGPQFIFQYYREEENGRGNFPPRFSGLQFPNYSSELNVNALELDDSALYLCASSPGQVSGNTIYFGEGSWLTVV.

The chain has TRBV4-1 and TRBJ1-1; D uncertain. The CDR3 has 13 residues. Germline-derived CDR1 and CDR2 are MGHRA and YSYEKL. The V end was cut by 0 bases, the J end by 10 bases, with 12 bases between. In nucleotides, the CDR3 is TGCGCCAGCAGCCAAGATAGTCCGGTAGGAGCTTTCTTT. This sequence encodes CASSQDSPVGAFF.

The chain recombines TRBV7-3 with TRBJ2-2, with 10 bases lining up with TRBD1. The CDR3 consists of 16 residues. Germline CDR1 reads SGHTA; CDR2 reads FQGTGA. The V segment lost 1 base and the J segment 5 bases; nucleotides outside the gene matches: 4. As DNA, the CDR3 is TGTGCCAGCAGCTTAATGGGACAGGGGCAAACCGGGGAGCTGTTTTTT. This translates into CASSLMGQGQTGELFF.

The gene calls are TRBV4-2 and TRBJ1-5; D remains unclear. Between the trimmed V and J ends, which lost 0 bases and 0 bases, there was a span of 9 bases. The CDR3 contains 16 residues. Germline CDR1 reads LGHNA; CDR2 reads YNFKEQ. The CDR3 region has the DNA TGTGCCAGCAGCCAAGATAAGGGTTCTAGCAATCAGCCCCAGCATTTT. This encodes CASSQDKGSSNQPQHF.

This clone has more than one count but fewer than ten. The rearrangement joins TRBV5-1 to TRBJ1-6, with 9 bases that match TRBD1. Unmatched junction bases numbered 0, after V lost 0 bases and J lost 8 bases. The CDR3 is 14 residues long. Germline V gene data show CDR1 as SGHRS and CDR2 as YFSETQ. CDR3 in amino acids: CASSLGTGDSPLHF. The CDR3 DNA follows: TGCGCCAGCAGCTTGGGGACAGGGGATTCACCCCTCCACTTT. The variable domain in full, completed from reference TRBV5-1 and TRBJ1-6, reads KAGVTQTPRYLIKTRGQQVTLSCSPISGHRSVSWYQQTPGQGLQFLFEYFSETQRNKGNFPGRFSGRQFSNSRSEMNVSTLELGDSALYLCASSLGTGDSPLHFGNGTRLTVT.

V and J are TRBV7-9 and TRBJ2-7; D unresolved. CDR1 SEHNR and CDR2 FQNEAQ come from the germline V gene (reference sequence). The V end lost 1 base, the J end lost 5 bases, and 9 bases lay between the germline ends. This CDR3 is built from 13 residues. The CDR3 reads CASSLVERHEQYF. The CDR3 DNA is TGTGCCAGCAGCTTAGTTGAACGGCACGAGCAGTACTTC.

This clone was counted once. This rearrangement joins TRBV7-6 to TRBJ2-4, with 7 bases identical to TRBD1. The J segment lost 6 bases and the V segment lost 5 bases, leaving 10 bases of the junction unmatched. The CDR3 extends over 15 amino acids. CDR1 and CDR2 (germline): SGHVS, FNYEAQ. CDR3 sequence reads: CASSPPGTVVNIQYF. For the CDR3, the DNA is TGTGCCAGCAGCCCACCCGGGACAGTTGTAAACATTCAGTACTTC.

This clone came up a few times. The chain joins TRBV18 to TRBJ2-7; tentatively, D is TRBD2 (6 bases). V was cut by 2 bases and J by 3 bases, with 17 bases left in between. CDR3 length: 16 amino acids. The germline V gene has CDR1 KGHSH and CDR2 LQKENI. The DNA of the CDR3 is TGTGCCAGCTCACCATCCGAGTTAGGGACTTACTACGAGCAGTACTTC. Its protein product is CASSPSELGTYYEQYF.

J is TRBJ2-1 and V is TRBV6-5, with TRBD2 matching over 13 bases. Trimming at V came to 4 bases and at J to 8 bases, leaving 5 bases not matched to a gene. The germline V gene encodes CDR1 MNHEY and CDR2 SVGAGI. This CDR3 region has 15 residues. The CDR3 loop is CASSSGTSGNHEQFF. CDR3 bases: TGTGCCAGCAGTTCCGGGACTAGCGGGAATCATGAGCAGTTCTTC.

This rearrangement joins TRBV21-1 to TRBJ2-2; the table assigns TRBD2, which was not confirmed against the DNA. TRBV21-1 is noted as a pseudogene. This CDR3 is built from 15 residues. The CDR3 nucleotides are TGTGCCAGCAGCCCGACTAGCGGGAACACCGGGGAGCTGTTTTTT. Its protein product is CASSPTSGNTGELFF.

This rearrangement joins TRBV28 to TRBJ1-4; D is possibly TRBD1 (6 bases). CDR1 is MDHEN and CDR2 is SYDVKM in the germline V gene. V lost 5 bases to trimming and J lost 6 bases, with 16 bases between them. The CDR3 length is 15 residues. The CDR3 is CASSGTGGLYEKLFF. CDR3 in DNA: TGTGCCAGCAGTGGCACGGGGGGCCTTTATGAAAAACTGTTTTTT.

The chain carries TRBV10-3 and TRBJ2-3; 11 bases align to TRBD1. This CDR3 contains 15 residues. Germline V gene sequence: CDR1 ENHRY, CDR2 SYGVKD. Trimming at V came to 6 bases and at J to 1 base, leaving 3 bases not matched to a gene. The CDR3: CAIREGQGGTDTQYF. The CDR3 nucleotides are TGTGCCATCAGAGAGGGACAGGGGGGCACAGATACGCAGTATTTT.

The chain links TRBV2 to TRBJ2-7, with 10 nucleotides matching TRBD2. CDR3 length: 13 amino acids. J was trimmed by 1 base and V by 7 bases; bases with no gene match: 1. Germline values: CDR1 SNHLY, CDR2 FYNNEI. The CDR3 protein is CASTSGGSYEQYF. Written as DNA, the CDR3 is TGTGCCAGCACTAGCGGGGGATCCTACGAGCAGTACTTC.

This clone was detected many times. The chain links TRBV27 to TRBJ2-7; weak D call: TRBD2 (6 bases). The CDR3 sequence is 19 residues long. V was pared by 0 bases and J by 0 bases, with 21 bases between. Germline lookup yields CDR1 MNHEY and CDR2 SMNVEV (reference sequence). CDR3 in amino acids: CASSLSVGGDSSPSYEQYF. CDR3 sequence (DNA): TGTGCCAGCAGTTTATCGGTGGGGGGTGATAGCTCCCCCTCCTACGAGCAGTACTTC.

The chain employs TRBV6-5 and TRBJ1-2; tentative D call: TRBD1 (5 bases). CDR1 and CDR2 (germline): MNHEY, SVGAGI. This CDR3 region has 12 residues. The V and J ends lost 6 bases and 4 bases respectively, with 9 bases between them. The CDR3 nucleotides read TGTGCCAGCAGCCGGGACGGCTATGGCTACACCTTC. Translation gives CASSRDGYGYTF.